The rows below give T cell receptor beta chains drawn from one sample of a study of blood T cell repertoires in COVID-19. TCRdb keeps only in-frame clones here, not all; method: immunoSEQ multiplex PCR. The table has some 410,000 clones, roughly 90% seen once; the top ten hold about 0.89%. Sample: PBMCs or T cells enriched from blood (not recorded which). The receptors derive from a young woman with acute COVID-19. Each CDR3 is given with its conserved first and last residue. D genes are given only for firm matches. Size values are once, few and many counts, or a class for expanded clones, and some rows have none.

D gene: .
V gene: TRBV6-5
clone size: .
J gene: TRBJ1-3
CDR3 DNA: TGTGCCAGCGAACTCGGGAACTCTGGAAACACCATATATTTT
CDR3 protein: CASELGNSGNTIYF

D gene: .
V gene: TRBV5-1
clone size: .
J gene: TRBJ1-5
CDR3 DNA: TGCGCCAGCAGCCTTGGGGAGGTCAATCAGCCCCAGCATTTT
CDR3 protein: CASSLGEVNQPQHF

D gene: .
V gene: TRBV6-5
clone size: .
J gene: TRBJ2-1
CDR3 DNA: TGTGCCAGCAATTTGCTAGCTTCCAATGAGCAGTTCTTC
CDR3 protein: CASNLLASNEQFF

D gene: TRBD1
V gene: TRBV30
clone size: .
J gene: TRBJ1-4
CDR3 DNA: TGTGCCTGGACCTTCGGACAGGGAAGAAATGAAAAACTGTTTTTT
CDR3 protein: CAWTFGQGRNEKLFF

D gene: TRBD1
V gene: TRBV7-9
clone size: .
J gene: TRBJ1-2
CDR3 DNA: TGTGCCAGCAGCTCCCGGACAGGGGGTAACTATGGCTACACCTTC
CDR3 protein: CASSSRTGGNYGYTF

D gene: .
V gene: TRBV6-2/TRBV6-3
clone size: .
J gene: TRBJ2-5
CDR3 DNA: TGTGCCAGCAGTCACAGGGTATACGAGACCCAGTACTTC
CDR3 protein: CASSHRVYETQYF

D gene: .
V gene: TRBV30
clone size: .
J gene: TRBJ1-5
CDR3 DNA: TGTGCCTGGAGTGAGGGGCAGGGGTTTCAGCCCCAGCATTTT
CDR3 protein: CAWSEGQGFQPQHF

D gene: TRBD1
V gene: TRBV6-5
clone size: .
J gene: TRBJ1-6
CDR3 DNA: TGTGCCAGCAGTTACAGGGGGCTTCGAAATTCACCCCTCCACTTT
CDR3 protein: CASSYRGLRNSPLHF

D gene: TRBD1
V gene: TRBV6-4
clone size: few
J gene: TRBJ1-2
CDR3 DNA: TGTGCCAGCAGTGACCAACCAGGGACAGGGCATGGCTACACCTTC
CDR3 protein: CASSDQPGTGHGYTF

D gene: .
V gene: TRBV27
clone size: .
J gene: TRBJ1-2
CDR3 DNA: TGTGCCAGCAGTGCCTACCGGGATAAGGGCTACACCTTC
CDR3 protein: CASSAYRDKGYTF

D gene: .
V gene: TRBV9
clone size: .
J gene: TRBJ2-2
CDR3 DNA: TGTGCCAGCAGCGTAGTCCGGGGAAGTTCTGCCGGGGAGCTGTTTTTT
CDR3 protein: CASSVVRGSSAGELFF

D gene: .
V gene: TRBV5-1
clone size: .
J gene: TRBJ1-4
CDR3 DNA: TGCGTCTCCGCCAGGGTTGGGTATGAAAAACTGTTTTTT
CDR3 protein: CVSARVGYEKLFF

D gene: .
V gene: TRBV5-5
clone size: once
J gene: TRBJ1-4
CDR3 DNA: TGTGCCAGCAGCTCCCTCTTGCAGGGGTCCTTCGAAAAACTGTTTTTT
CDR3 protein: CASSSLLQGSFEKLFF

D gene: TRBD1
V gene: TRBV27
clone size: .
J gene: TRBJ1-2
CDR3 DNA: TGTGCCAGCAGAACCCCGGGACAGGGCAAGGGCTACACCTTC
CDR3 protein: CASRTPGQGKGYTF

D gene: .
V gene: TRBV11-3
clone size: few
J gene: TRBJ2-2
CDR3 DNA: TGTGCCAGCAGGATCCAGGCGAACACCGGGGAGCTGTTTTTT
CDR3 protein: CASRIQANTGELFF

D gene: TRBD2
V gene: TRBV6-5
clone size: .
J gene: TRBJ2-7
CDR3 DNA: TGTGCCAGCAGTTACTCCGCGACTAGCGGCTACGAGCAGTACTTC
CDR3 protein: CASSYSATSGYEQYF

D gene: TRBD1
V gene: TRBV5-6
clone size: .
J gene: TRBJ1-6
CDR3 DNA: TGTGCCAGCAGCTTGGCAGGGGGCGCCTATAATTCACCCCTCCACTTT
CDR3 protein: CASSLAGGAYNSPLHF

D gene: .
V gene: TRBV7-6
clone size: .
J gene: TRBJ1-6
CDR3 DNA: TGTGCCAGCAGCCCCCAACAGGGTTGGTCCTATAATTCACCCCTCCACTTT
CDR3 protein: CASSPQQGWSYNSPLHF

D gene: .
V gene: TRBV10-2
clone size: .
J gene: TRBJ2-7
CDR3 DNA: TGCGCCAGCAGTGAGTCGGGAGGCACCTACGAGCAGTACTTC
CDR3 protein: CASSESGGTYEQYF

D gene: .
V gene: TRBV2
clone size: .
J gene: TRBJ1-5
CDR3 DNA: TGTGCCAGCAGTCAGGCTTCTAATCAGCCCCAGCATTTT
CDR3 protein: CASSQASNQPQHF

D gene: TRBD1
V gene: TRBV29-1
clone size: .
J gene: TRBJ2-7
CDR3 DNA: TGCAGCGTTGAAGGTTCAGTCGCGGGACAGGGGGCCTACGAGCAGTACTTC
CDR3 protein: CSVEGSVAGQGAYEQYF

D gene: TRBD2
V gene: TRBV4-1
clone size: .
J gene: TRBJ2-1
CDR3 DNA: TGCGCCAGCAGCCAAAGACTAGCAGTTGTTCATGAGCAGTTCTTC
CDR3 protein: CASSQRLAVVHEQFF

D gene: TRBD1
V gene: TRBV24-1
clone size: .
J gene: TRBJ1-5
CDR3 DNA: TGTGCCACCAGTGAAGAGGACAGGGTTGAACAGCCCCAGCATTTT
CDR3 protein: CATSEEDRVEQPQHF

D gene: TRBD1
V gene: TRBV9
clone size: .
J gene: TRBJ1-6
CDR3 DNA: TGTGCCAGCAGCGTCGAGGGGGCAGGTGTTTCACCCCTCCACTTT
CDR3 protein: CASSVEGAGVSPLHF

D gene: TRBD2
V gene: TRBV30
clone size: once
J gene: TRBJ2-1
CDR3 DNA: TGTGCCTGGAGTGTTGGACTAGCGGGGGACAATGAGCAGTTCTTC
CDR3 protein: CAWSVGLAGDNEQFF

D gene: .
V gene: TRBV19
clone size: .
J gene: TRBJ2-7
CDR3 DNA: TGTGCCAGTAGCCCTTTCCGGGACACGAGCTCCTACGAGCAGTACTTC
CDR3 protein: CASSPFRDTSSYEQYF

D gene: .
V gene: TRBV18
clone size: .
J gene: TRBJ1-2
CDR3 DNA: TGTGCCAGCTCACCACCGGAGGACGGCAGCGGCTACACCTTC
CDR3 protein: CASSPPEDGSGYTF

D gene: .
V gene: TRBV2
clone size: .
J gene: TRBJ1-1
CDR3 DNA: TGTGCCAGCAGAACAACAGGGATGAACACTGAAGCTTTCTTT
CDR3 protein: CASRTTGMNTEAFF

D gene: TRBD2
V gene: TRBV24-1
clone size: few
J gene: TRBJ2-2
CDR3 DNA: TGTGCCACCAGTGATATAGCGGGGGGGCGTACCGGGGAGCTGTTTTTT
CDR3 protein: CATSDIAGGRTGELFF

D gene: .
V gene: TRBV14
clone size: once
J gene: TRBJ1-2
CDR3 DNA: TGTGCCAGCAGCCAAGATGCCCGACTAACTATTGGCTACACCTTC
CDR3 protein: CASSQDARLTIGYTF

D gene: TRBD2
V gene: TRBV9
clone size: .
J gene: TRBJ2-1
CDR3 DNA: TGTGCCAGCAGCCCGGGACTAGCGGGGGGAAATTTGGAGCAGTTCTTC
CDR3 protein: CASSPGLAGGNLEQFF

D gene: TRBD1
V gene: TRBV6-6
clone size: .
J gene: TRBJ1-1
CDR3 DNA: TGTGCCAGCAGAACAGGGGAGTATGAAGCTTTCTTT
CDR3 protein: CASRTGEYEAFF

D gene: .
V gene: TRBV7-2
clone size: .
J gene: TRBJ1-4
CDR3 DNA: TGTGCCAGCAGCTTGCCCTTGGAGGTCGGAAAACTGTTTTTT
CDR3 protein: CASSLPLEVGKLFF

D gene: .
V gene: TRBV24-1
clone size: .
J gene: TRBJ1-1
CDR3 DNA: TGTGCCACCAGTGAGGGAGGAGTTGAAGCTTTCTTT
CDR3 protein: CATSEGGVEAFF

D gene: .
V gene: TRBV9
clone size: .
J gene: TRBJ1-2
CDR3 DNA: TGTGCCAGCAGTACTCCGGTGGGGGGTGTCTATGGCTACACCTTC
CDR3 protein: CASSTPVGGVYGYTF

D gene: .
V gene: TRBV4-1
clone size: .
J gene: TRBJ1-2
CDR3 DNA: TGCGCCAGCAGCCAACTTTCCGAGGGGAGGGACTATGGCTACACCTTC
CDR3 protein: CASSQLSEGRDYGYTF

D gene: TRBD1
V gene: TRBV2
clone size: once
J gene: TRBJ1-4
CDR3 DNA: TGTGCCAGCAGTGATACCGGGACAGGGAATGAAAAACTGTTTTTT
CDR3 protein: CASSDTGTGNEKLFF

D gene: .
V gene: TRBV6-5
clone size: .
J gene: TRBJ2-7
CDR3 DNA: TGTGCCAGCAGACCGGGACAACGCTACGAGCAGTACTTC
CDR3 protein: CASRPGQRYEQYF